The 11 T cell receptor beta chains listed next were all sequenced from one sample in a study of cytomegalovirus exposure and HLA in healthy donors. Use of 60 Vbeta and 13 Jbeta primers characterized the PCR. Only in-frame clones appear in the TCRdb table, and some are missing; sequencing was by immunoSEQ multiplex PCR. The table lists roughly 130,000 clones, around four fifths of them singletons. The source material was PBMCs. The origin of the receptors is a boy aged 10-17 years in good health and CMV-seronegative.

This chain links TRBV11-2 with TRBJ2-1; 8 bases line up with TRBD1. The CDR3 totals 16 residues. Germline V gene lookup returns CDR1 SGHAT and CDR2 FQNNGV. J gave up 1 base and V 1 base, and 3 bases lay outside the gene matches. As DNA, the CDR3 is TGTGCCAGCAGCTTAGGCAGGGGGCTTTCCTACAATGAGCAGTTCTTC. Its protein product is CASSLGRGLSYNEQFF.

V is TRBV2 and J is TRBJ2-3; 11 nucleotides align to TRBD2. CDR1 is SNHLY, CDR2 FYNNEI, per germline. V was clipped by 9 bases and J by 3 bases; unmatched bases: 8. The CDR3 length is 15 residues. CDR3 DNA: TGTGCCAGAGCCCTAGCGGGAGGCAGGACAGATACGCAGTATTTT. This codes for CARALAGGRTDTQYF.

The chain has TRBV7-9 and TRBJ1-5, with TRBD1 as a possible D gene (5 bases). CDR3 size: 15 residues. Germline V gives CDR1 SEHNR, CDR2 FQNEAQ (reference sequence). Trimming removed 6 bases from V and 3 bases from J, with 15 bases in between. CDR3 in DNA: TGTGCCAGCAGTTTCTCGCGGGGCCACAATCAGCCCCAGCATTTT. Its translation: CASSFSRGHNQPQHF.

The chain is built from TRBV6-5 and TRBJ2-1; 8 bases fit TRBD2. Germline V gene sequence: CDR1 MNHEY, CDR2 SVGAGI. This CDR3 is built from 15 residues. V lost 5 bases to trimming and J lost 0 bases; unmatched junction nucleotides: 3. DNA for the CDR3: TGTGCCAGCAGTCCCCTAGCGGGCTCCTACAATGAGCAGTTCTTC. This encodes CASSPLAGSYNEQFF.

The chain is built from TRBV27 and TRBJ2-2; D is unclear. Trimming removed 3 bases at V and 7 bases at J, with 15 bases between. The CDR3 is 15 residues long. From germline, CDR1 is MNHEY and CDR2 SMNVEV (reference sequence). In DNA, the CDR3 is TGTGCCAGCAGTTTGAGGCTAAATTATCTCGGGGAGCTGTTTTTT. This translates into CASSLRLNYLGELFF.

The chain employs TRBV11-3 and TRBJ2-4; 7 bases line up with TRBD1. Trimming cost V 1 base and J 9 bases; bases outside gene matches: 12. This CDR3 has 16 amino acids. Looked up from germline, CDR1 is SGHNT and CDR2 is YENEEA. The CDR3 loop is CASSLAMGQGDRIQYF. CDR3 coding DNA: TGTGCCAGCAGCTTAGCTATGGGGCAGGGGGATCGCATTCAGTACTTC.

The chain has TRBV19 and TRBJ2-1, with D maybe TRBD1 (6 bases). Trimming pared 5 bases from V and 14 bases from J, leaving 19 bases between. The V gene's germline CDR1 is LNHDA and CDR2 SQIVND (reference sequence). The CDR3 covers 13 residues. CDR3 DNA sequence: TGTGCCAGTAGTCCAGCGACAGGACGGTTGGAGTTCTTC. Protein: CASSPATGRLEFF.

V is TRBV7-9 and J is TRBJ2-3, with D unclear. Per germline, CDR1 SEHNR and CDR2 FQNEAQ (reference sequence). This CDR3 has 16 residues. V lost 1 base and J 2 bases, leaving 13 bases between the germline ends. The CDR3 loop is CASSLGAGPNTDTQYF. The CDR3 DNA is TGTGCCAGCAGCTTAGGAGCAGGCCCTAACACAGATACGCAGTATTTT.

V gene TRBV7-9 combines with J gene TRBJ2-7; 8 nucleotides match TRBD1. The germline V gene has CDR1 SEHNR and CDR2 FQNEAQ (reference sequence). V shed 5 bases, J shed 3 bases, and the junction held 9 bases outside the gene matches. This CDR3 is built from 15 residues. The CDR3 DNA follows: TGTGCCAGCAGCGGCAGCGGACAGGGCTTCTACGAGCAGTACTTC. Residues: CASSGSGQGFYEQYF. Full variable domain (missing parts from reference TRBV7-9 and TRBJ2-7): DTGVSQNPRHKITKRGQNVTFRCDPISEHNRLYWYRQTLGQGPEFLTYFQNEAQLEKSRLLSDRFSAERPKGSFSTLEIQRTEQGDSAMYLCASSGSGQGFYEQYFGPGTRLTVT.

V usage is TRBV7-6 and J usage is TRBJ1-1, with D possibly being TRBD1 (6 bases). Trimming shortened V by 5 bases and J by 5 bases, and 15 bases separated the two germline ends. CDR1 SGHVS and CDR2 FNYEAQ come from the germline V gene. The CDR3 length is 14 residues. The CDR3 spells CASSPPGVGTEAFF. CDR3 sequence (DNA): TGTGCCAGCAGCCCCCCAGGGGTGGGGACTGAAGCTTTCTTT.

The chain combines TRBV5-4 with TRBJ2-7, with 9 bases aligning to TRBD1. This CDR3 spans 15 amino acids. The germline CDR1 and CDR2 sequences are SGHNT and YYREEE (reference sequence). Trimming cost V 1 base and J 3 bases; bases outside gene matches: 5. CDR3 protein: CASSLLGQGDYEQYF. DNA of the CDR3: TGTGCCAGCAGCTTGCTGGGACAGGGCGACTACGAGCAGTACTTC.